This TCR beta chain appears in the sequencing data of a study of T cell responses to AZD1222 COVID-19 vaccine. Study-level information: Researchers grouped second doses given at about 4 or about 12 weeks into one pool.

Study-wide results and caveats: Spike-specific TCR breadth and depth both grew after two AZD1222 doses.

Clones were read by immunoSEQ multiplex PCR, and TCRdb kept only the in-frame ones, dropping some. The sample records some 130,000 clones, around 90% being singletons. To note about this clone: Its antigen is as yet unknown.

This receptor was identified in an adult in good health. The input for sequencing was peripheral blood, taken on day 0 of AZD1222 vaccination.

CDR3 bases: TGTGCCAGCTACGACGGGGAGCTGTTTTTT. This sequence encodes CASYDGELFF. V usage is TRBV6-7 and J usage is TRBJ2-2; D call uncertain. TRBV6-7 is sorted into the ORF group, with uncertain function. Trimming left V 8 bases short and J 7 bases short, with 5 bases between. The CDR3 length is 10 residues.